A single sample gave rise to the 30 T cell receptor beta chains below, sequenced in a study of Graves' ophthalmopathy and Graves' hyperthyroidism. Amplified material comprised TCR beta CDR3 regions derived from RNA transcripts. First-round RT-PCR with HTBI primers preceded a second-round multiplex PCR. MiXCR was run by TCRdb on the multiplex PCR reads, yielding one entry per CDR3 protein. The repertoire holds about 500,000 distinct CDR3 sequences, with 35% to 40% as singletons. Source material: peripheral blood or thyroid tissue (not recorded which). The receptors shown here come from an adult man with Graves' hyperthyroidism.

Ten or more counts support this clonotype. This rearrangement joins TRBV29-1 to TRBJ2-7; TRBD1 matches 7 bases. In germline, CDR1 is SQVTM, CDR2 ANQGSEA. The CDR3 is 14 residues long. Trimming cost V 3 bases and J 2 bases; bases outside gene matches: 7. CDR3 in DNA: TGCAGCGTTGAGAGGAAGGGACAGACCTACGAGCAGTACTTC. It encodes CSVERKGQTYEQYF.

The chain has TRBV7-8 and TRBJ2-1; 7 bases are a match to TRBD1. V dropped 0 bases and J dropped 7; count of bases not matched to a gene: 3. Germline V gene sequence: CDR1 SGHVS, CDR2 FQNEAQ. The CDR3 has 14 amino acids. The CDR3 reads CASSLAARGNEQFF. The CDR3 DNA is TGTGCCAGCAGCTTAGCGGCCAGGGGGAATGAGCAGTTCTTC.

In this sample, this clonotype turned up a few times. The CDR3 region is CASSQGGPGANVLTF. CDR3 DNA: TGTGCCAGCAGCCAAGGGGGGCCTGGGGCCAACGTCCTGACTTTC. V is TRBV3-1 and J is TRBJ2-6; TRBD1 is a possible D gene (6 bases). The CDR3 is 15 residues long. V was trimmed by 1 base and J by 2 bases, leaving 6 bases between them. Germline V gene sequence: CDR1 LGHDT, CDR2 YNNKEL (reference sequence). Drawing the rest from reference TRBV3-1 and TRBJ2-6, the complete variable domain is DTAVSQTPKYLVTQMGNDKSIKCEQNLGHDTMYWYKQDSKKFLKIMFSYNNKELIINETVPNRFSPKSPDKAHLNLHINSLELGDSAVYFCASSQGGPGANVLTFGAGSRLTVL.

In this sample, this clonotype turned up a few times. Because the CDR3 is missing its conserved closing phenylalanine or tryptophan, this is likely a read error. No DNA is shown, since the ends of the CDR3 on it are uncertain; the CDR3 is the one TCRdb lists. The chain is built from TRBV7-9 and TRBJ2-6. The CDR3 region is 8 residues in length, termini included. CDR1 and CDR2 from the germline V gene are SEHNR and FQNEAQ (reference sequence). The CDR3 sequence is CASSLVVG.

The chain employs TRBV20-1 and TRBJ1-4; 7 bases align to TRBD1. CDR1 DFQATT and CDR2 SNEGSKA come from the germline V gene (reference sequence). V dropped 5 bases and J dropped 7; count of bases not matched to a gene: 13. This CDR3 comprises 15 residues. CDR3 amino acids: CSASWAGRGAEKLFF. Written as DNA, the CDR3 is TGCAGTGCTTCCTGGGCGGGCAGGGGGGCTGAAAAACTGTTTTTT.

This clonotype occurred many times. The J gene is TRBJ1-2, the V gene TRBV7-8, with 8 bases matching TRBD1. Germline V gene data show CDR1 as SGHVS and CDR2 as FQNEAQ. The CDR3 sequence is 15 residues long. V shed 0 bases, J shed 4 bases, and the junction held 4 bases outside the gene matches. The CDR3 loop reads CASSLAQGAFYGYTF. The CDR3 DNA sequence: TGTGCCAGCAGCTTAGCGCAGGGGGCGTTCTATGGCTACACCTTC.

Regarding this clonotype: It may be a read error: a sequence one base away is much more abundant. CDR3 protein: CASSLSRTSPYEQYF. The CDR3 DNA reads as TGCGCCAGCAGCTTGAGCAGAACCTCCCCCTACGAGCAGTACTTC. The V gene is TRBV7-3, the J gene TRBJ2-7; D is unresolved. From germline, CDR1 is SGHTA and CDR2 FQGTGA. The CDR3 spans 15 residues.

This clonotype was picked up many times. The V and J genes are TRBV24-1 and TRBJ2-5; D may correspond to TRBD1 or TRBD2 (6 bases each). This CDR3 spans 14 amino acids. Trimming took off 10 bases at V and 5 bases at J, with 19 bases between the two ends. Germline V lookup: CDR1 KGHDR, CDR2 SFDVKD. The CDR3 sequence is CATKGGFGQETQYF. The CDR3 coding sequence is TGTGCCACTAAGGGGGGCTTCGGGCAGGAGACCCAGTACTTC.

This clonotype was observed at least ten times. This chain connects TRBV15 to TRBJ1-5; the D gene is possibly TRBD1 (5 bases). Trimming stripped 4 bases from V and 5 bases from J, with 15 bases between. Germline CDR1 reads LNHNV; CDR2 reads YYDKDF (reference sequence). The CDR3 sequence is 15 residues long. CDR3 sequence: CATSTFGGRDQPQHF. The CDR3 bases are TGTGCCACCAGCACGTTTGGGGGAAGGGATCAGCCCCAGCATTTT. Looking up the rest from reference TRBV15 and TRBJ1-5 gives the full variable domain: DAMVIQNPRYQVTQFGKPVTLSCSQTLNHNVMYWYQQKSSQAPKLLFHYYDKDFNNEADTPDNFQSRRPNTSFCFLDIRSPGLGDTAMYLCATSTFGGRDQPQHFGDGTRLSIL.

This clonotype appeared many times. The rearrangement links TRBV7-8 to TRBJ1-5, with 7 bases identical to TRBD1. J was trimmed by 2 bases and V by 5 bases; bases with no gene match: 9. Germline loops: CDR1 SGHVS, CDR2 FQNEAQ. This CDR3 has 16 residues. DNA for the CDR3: TGTGCCAGCAGCCAGGAGGGGGCAGGTGGCAATCAGCCCCAGCATTTT. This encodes CASSQEGAGGNQPQHF.

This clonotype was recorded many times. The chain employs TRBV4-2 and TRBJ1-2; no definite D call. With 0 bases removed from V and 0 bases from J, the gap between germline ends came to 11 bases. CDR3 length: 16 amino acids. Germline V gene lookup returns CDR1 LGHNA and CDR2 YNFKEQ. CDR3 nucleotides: TGTGCCAGCAGCCAAGATCGGTCGCTATCTAACTATGGCTACACCTTC. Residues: CASSQDRSLSNYGYTF.

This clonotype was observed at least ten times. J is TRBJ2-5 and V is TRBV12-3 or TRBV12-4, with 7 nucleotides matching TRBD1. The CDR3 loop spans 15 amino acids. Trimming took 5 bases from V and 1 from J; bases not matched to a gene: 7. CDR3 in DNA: TGTGCCAGCAGTCCCTCCGGACAGGTCCAAGAGACCCAGTACTTC. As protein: CASSPSGQVQETQYF.

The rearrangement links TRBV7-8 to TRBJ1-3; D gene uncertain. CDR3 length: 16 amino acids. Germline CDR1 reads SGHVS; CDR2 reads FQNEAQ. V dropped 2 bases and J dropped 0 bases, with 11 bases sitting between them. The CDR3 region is CASSLSLQHSGNTIYF. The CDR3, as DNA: TGTGCCAGCAGCTTAAGCTTGCAGCACTCTGGAAACACCATATATTTT.

For the CDR3, the DNA is TGTGCCAGCTTGTCAGAGACTACCTACGAGCAGTACTTC. It codes for CASLSETTYEQYF. The chain couples TRBV6-1 to TRBJ2-7, with D possibly matching TRBD2 (5 bases). The germline V gene encodes CDR1 MNHNS and CDR2 SASEGT. V was shortened by 8 bases and J by 2 bases, with 13 bases between the two germline ends. This CDR3 contains 13 residues.

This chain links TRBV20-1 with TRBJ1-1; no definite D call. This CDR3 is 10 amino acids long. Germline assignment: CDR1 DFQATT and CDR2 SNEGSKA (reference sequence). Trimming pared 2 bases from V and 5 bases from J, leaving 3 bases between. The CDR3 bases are TGCAGTGCTAGACCGACTGAAGCTTTCTTT. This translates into CSARPTEAFF.

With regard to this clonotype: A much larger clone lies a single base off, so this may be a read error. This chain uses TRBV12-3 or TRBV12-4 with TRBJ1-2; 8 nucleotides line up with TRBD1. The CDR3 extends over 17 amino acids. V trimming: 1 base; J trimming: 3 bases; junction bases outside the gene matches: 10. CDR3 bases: TGTGCCAGCAGTTTAGTGAGGGGACAGGTGACCCACTATGGCTACACCTTC. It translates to CASSLVRGQVTHYGYTF.

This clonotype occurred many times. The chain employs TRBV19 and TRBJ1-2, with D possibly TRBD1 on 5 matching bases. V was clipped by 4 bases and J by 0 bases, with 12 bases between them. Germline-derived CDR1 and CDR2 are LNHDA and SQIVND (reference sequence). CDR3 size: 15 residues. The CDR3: CASSTQTAANYGYTF. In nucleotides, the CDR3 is TGTGCCAGTAGTACCCAGACAGCAGCTAACTATGGCTACACCTTC.

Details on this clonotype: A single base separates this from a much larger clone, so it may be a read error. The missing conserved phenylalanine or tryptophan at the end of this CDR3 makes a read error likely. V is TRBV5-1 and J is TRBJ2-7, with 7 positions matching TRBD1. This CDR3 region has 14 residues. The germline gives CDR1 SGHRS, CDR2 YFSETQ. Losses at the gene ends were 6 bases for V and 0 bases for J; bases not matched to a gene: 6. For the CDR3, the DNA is TGCGCCAGCACTCGGACAGGAGGCTCCTACGAGCAGTACCTC. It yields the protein CASTRTGGSYEQYL.

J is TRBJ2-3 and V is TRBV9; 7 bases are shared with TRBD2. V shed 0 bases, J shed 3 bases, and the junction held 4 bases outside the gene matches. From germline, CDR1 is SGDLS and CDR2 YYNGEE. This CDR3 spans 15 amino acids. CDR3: CASSVVGTKTDTQYF. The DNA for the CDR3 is TGTGCCAGCAGCGTAGTGGGGACTAAAACAGATACGCAGTATTTT.

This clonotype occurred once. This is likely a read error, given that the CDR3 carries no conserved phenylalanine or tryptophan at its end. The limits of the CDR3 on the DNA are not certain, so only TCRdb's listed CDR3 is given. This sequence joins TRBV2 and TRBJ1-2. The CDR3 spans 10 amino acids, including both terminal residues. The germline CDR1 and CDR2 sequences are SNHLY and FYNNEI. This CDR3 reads CASLDGRLFL.

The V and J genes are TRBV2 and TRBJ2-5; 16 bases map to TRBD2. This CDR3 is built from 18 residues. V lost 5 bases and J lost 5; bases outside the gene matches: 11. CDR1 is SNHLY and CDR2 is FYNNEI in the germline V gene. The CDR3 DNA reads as TGTGCCAGCAGTTCAACCGGGACTAGCGGGGGGGCCGTGGAGACCCAGTACTTC. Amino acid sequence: CASSSTGTSGGAVETQYF.

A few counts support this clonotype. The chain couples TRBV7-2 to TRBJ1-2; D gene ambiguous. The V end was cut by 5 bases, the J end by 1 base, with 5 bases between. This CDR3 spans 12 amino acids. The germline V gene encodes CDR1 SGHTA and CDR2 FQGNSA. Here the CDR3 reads CASSHNNYGYTF. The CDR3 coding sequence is TGTGCCAGCAGCCATAATAACTATGGCTACACCTTC.

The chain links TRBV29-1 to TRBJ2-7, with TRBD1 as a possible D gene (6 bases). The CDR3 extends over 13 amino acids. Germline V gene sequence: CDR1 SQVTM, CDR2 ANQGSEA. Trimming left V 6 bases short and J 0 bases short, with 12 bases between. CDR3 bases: TGCAGCGTCGTGACAGGACTCTCCTACGAGCAGTACTTC. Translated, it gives CSVVTGLSYEQYF.

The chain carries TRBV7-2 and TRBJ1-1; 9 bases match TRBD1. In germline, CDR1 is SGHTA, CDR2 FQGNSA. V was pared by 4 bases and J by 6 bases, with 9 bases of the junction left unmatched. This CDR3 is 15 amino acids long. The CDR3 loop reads CASSSSDRGRAEAFF. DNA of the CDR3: TGTGCCAGCAGCTCATCGGACAGGGGCCGCGCTGAAGCTTTCTTT.

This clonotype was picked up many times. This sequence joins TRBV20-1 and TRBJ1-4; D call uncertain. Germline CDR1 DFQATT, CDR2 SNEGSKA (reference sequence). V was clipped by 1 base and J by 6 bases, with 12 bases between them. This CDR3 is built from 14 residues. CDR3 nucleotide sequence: TGCAGTGCTAGAGGGGCCTTTTCGGATGAAAAACTGTTTTTT. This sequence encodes CSARGAFSDEKLFF.

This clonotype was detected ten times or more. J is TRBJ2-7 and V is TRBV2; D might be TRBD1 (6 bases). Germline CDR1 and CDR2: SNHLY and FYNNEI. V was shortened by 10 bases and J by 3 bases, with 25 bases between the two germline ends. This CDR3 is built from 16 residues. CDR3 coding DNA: TGTGCCACCGCCCTGTGGGTCCGGGACACAATCTACGAGCAGTACTTC. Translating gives CATALWVRDTIYEQYF.

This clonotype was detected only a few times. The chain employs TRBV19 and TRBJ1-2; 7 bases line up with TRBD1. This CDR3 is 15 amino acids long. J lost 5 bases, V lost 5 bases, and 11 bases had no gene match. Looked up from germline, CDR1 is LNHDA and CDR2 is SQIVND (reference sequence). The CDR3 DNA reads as TGTGCCAGTAGTCCCCCTGACAGGGAACTTTATGGCTACACCTTC. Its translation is CASSPPDRELYGYTF.

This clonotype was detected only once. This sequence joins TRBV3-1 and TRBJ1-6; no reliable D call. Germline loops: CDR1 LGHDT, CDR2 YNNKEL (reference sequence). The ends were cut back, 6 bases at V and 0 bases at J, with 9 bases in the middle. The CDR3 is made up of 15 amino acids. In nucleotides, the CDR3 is TGTGCCAGCAGTGAGGTGAGCTCCTATAATTCACCCCTCCACTTT. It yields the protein CASSEVSSYNSPLHF.

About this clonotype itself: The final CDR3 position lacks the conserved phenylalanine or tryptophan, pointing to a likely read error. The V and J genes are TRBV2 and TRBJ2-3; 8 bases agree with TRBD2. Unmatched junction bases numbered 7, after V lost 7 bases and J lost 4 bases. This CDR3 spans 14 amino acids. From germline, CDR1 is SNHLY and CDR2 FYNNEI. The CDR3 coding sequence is TGTGCCAGCATCGGTAGCGGGAACGCAGATACGCAGTATCTT. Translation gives CASIGSGNADTQYL.

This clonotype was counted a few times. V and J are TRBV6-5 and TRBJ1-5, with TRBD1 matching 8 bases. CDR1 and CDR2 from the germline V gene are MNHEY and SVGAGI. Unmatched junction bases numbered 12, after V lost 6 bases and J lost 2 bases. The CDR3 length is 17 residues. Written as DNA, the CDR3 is TGTGCCAGCAGCAGCAGGGGGCGGGGGCATGGCAATCAGCCCCAGCATTTT. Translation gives CASSSRGRGHGNQPQHF.